This T cell receptor (beta chain) was profiled in a study of T cells in localized non-small cell lung cancer (TCRdb year 2020). Regarding the complete study: The study analyzed T cell repertoires of 200 to 250 early-stage NSCLC patients, comparing tumors and uninvolved tumor-adjacent lungs. The cohort comprised some 220 treatment-naïve NSCLC patients with resected, localized lung tumors. A mean age of 66.3 years was recorded for the NSCLC patients, of whom around 140 were male and more than 85 were female.

Turning to this clone: The antigen this receptor binds is unknown. One base away there is no much larger clone; base qualities are not given. The sample contains more than one DNA sequence encoding this CDR3.

At diagnosis, peripheral blood, uninvolved tumor-adjacent lung and tumor were collected and were preserved as a mix of fresh-frozen and FFPE material. For TCR repertoire profiling, blood samples were analyzed in the form of peripheral blood mononuclear cells. Including cysteine and phenylalanine, the CDR3 has 14 amino acids. Here the CDR3 DNA is all that survives: 42 bases in frame from base 1. The germline V gene encodes CDR1 MRHNA and CDR2 SNTAGT. The germline ends are 9 bases apart after V is trimmed by 4 bases and J by 3 bases. The immunoSEQ Assay was used to sequence TCR beta CDR3 regions from DNA. Processing in the source paper ran as follows. To compute T cell density, TCR beta template counts were normalized to usable DNA, which was estimated by amplifying housekeeping genes. Richness was estimated using the preseqR package, with extrapolation to 400,000 templates for PBMC samples and to 120,000 templates for tissue samples. Clonality was defined by subtracting Pielou's evenness from one. To identify tissue-enriched TCRs, differential abundance testing was run on productive amino-acid clonotypes with a minimum total count of 5 and an alpha of 0.1. The Jaccard Index and the Morisita Overlap Index were used to measure how much the repertoires overlapped between compartments. TCR beta CDR3s were clustered by GLIPH together with public tetramer-defined viral CDR3s, and at least three viral sequences plus V-gene enrichment were required for viral motifs. TCRdb retrieved this table from immuneACCESS and kept in-frame rearrangements only. Not all clones are present; in checked studies, unresolved V genes account for under half, and no reason is known for the remainder. V, J and clone size reflect that table, while D and trimming were determined from the DNA. In this sample the table shows approximately 30,000 clones, 78% of which occur a single time. The leading ten clones occupy about two fifths of the sample.

Study-wide findings and limitations: Of the top 100 tumor clones, a median of 57 were detected in paired uninvolved adjacent lung; roughly 29 were also among that lung's top 100. Because multi-region sequencing of the tumors was not done, intratumor heterogeneity could not be ruled out. Higher blood T cell density associated with longer overall survival, while higher adjacent-lung clonality associated with shorter survival. Since the design was exploratory, TCR variables were selected using unadjusted p-values with no false-discovery rate correction. Uninvolved tumor-adjacent lung showed the highest T cell clonality, higher than tumor, which suggests more focused antigenic responses in the uninvolved tumor-adjacent lung.

Recombination connected TRBV6-4 to TRBJ2-2; tentative D gene TRBD2, with 5 bases matching. The sample in question was peripheral blood, obtained before any cancer treatment. This receptor was identified in a male donor at least 60 years old with stage II squamous cell lung carcinoma. DNA sequence: TGTGCCAGCAGTGTCGGGGAAGACACCGGGGAGCTGTTTTTT. Its coded protein is CASSVGEDTGELFF.